The next 4 T cell receptor beta chains were all read from a single sample in a study of cytomegalovirus exposure and HLA in healthy donors. The study ran its PCR with 60 Vbeta and 13 Jbeta primers. Clones were sequenced by immunoSEQ multiplex PCR, and TCRdb holds only the in-frame ones, with some missing. The table has approximately 110,000 clones, 70% to 75% seen once. Material for sequencing was PBMCs. Receptors originate from a man aged 35-49 years in good health and CMV-seronegative.

Concerning this clone itself: Other nucleotide sequences from this sample produce the same CDR3. V is TRBV2 and J is TRBJ2-7; 9 bases are a match to TRBD1. Germline CDR1 reads SNHLY; CDR2 reads FYNNEI. The trim removed 8 bases at V and 1 base at J, leaving 6 bases unmatched. The CDR3 extends over 14 amino acids. The CDR3 nucleotides are TGTGCCAGCCTGGACAGGGGCGGGTCCTACGAGCAGTACTTC. Protein sequence: CASLDRGGSYEQYF.

For this clone: The junction departs from the called germline gene at one end, perhaps through a read error. V and J are TRBV7-2 and TRBJ1-5, with a weak D call TRBD1 (6 bases). Germline values: CDR1 SGHTA, CDR2 FQGNSA. The CDR3 extends over 16 amino acids. CDR3 in DNA: TGTGCCAGCAGTTTAGATGGGGGCGCGGGGGGTCAGCCCCAGCATTTT. Its protein is CASSLDGGAGGQPQHF.

This clone appeared a single time. This rearrangement joins TRBV15 to TRBJ1-5, with a possible D match to TRBD1 (6 bases). Germline assignment: CDR1 LNHNV and CDR2 YYDKDF (reference sequence). V was shortened by 5 bases and J by 4 bases, with 6 bases between the two germline ends. This CDR3 has 12 amino acids. This chain's CDR3 is CATSDRNQPQHF. CDR3 sequence (DNA): TGTGCCACCAGCGACAGGAATCAGCCCCAGCATTTT.

The J gene is TRBJ2-6, the V gene TRBV4-3; possible D gene TRBD2, 6 bases. The length of the CDR3 is 20 residues. Germline CDR1 reads LGHNA; CDR2 reads YSLEER. Trimming took 0 bases from V and 1 from J, leaving 19 bases between them. The CDR3 is CASSQDWSGGAYSGANVLTF. CDR3 nucleotide sequence: TGCGCCAGCAGCCAAGATTGGAGTGGAGGGGCTTATTCTGGGGCCAACGTCCTGACTTTC.